This T cell receptor (beta chain) derives from a study of T cell responses to AZD1222 COVID-19 vaccine. The table came from immunoSEQ multiplex PCR; TCRdb's copy has only in-frame clones and leaves some out. The repertoire holds around 160,000 clones, with approximately 90% as singletons. Study-wide results and limits: The reported proportion of spike-specific TCRs targeting unmutated variant regions was nearly half.

The CDR3 sequence is 15 residues long. V gave up 2 bases and J gave up 0 bases, with 11 bases separating them. CDR1 SGDLS and CDR2 YYNGEE come from the germline V gene. About this clone: What it recognizes is unknown.

The sequences come from peripheral blood, collected 28 days after the second AZD1222 dose. The clonotype was recovered from an adult who received the AZD1222 COVID-19 vaccine. The gene calls are TRBV9 and TRBJ1-1; TRBD1 might be the D (5 bases). In DNA, the CDR3 is TGTGCCAGCAGCGTCGGGGGACGATTGAACACTGAAGCTTTCTTT. Amino acids: CASSVGGRLNTEAFF. Combining the CDR3 with reference TRBV9 and TRBJ1-1 gives the whole variable domain DSGVTQTPKHLITATGQRVTLRCSPRSGDLSVYWYQQSLDQGLQFLIQYYNGEERAKGNILERFSAQQFPDLHSELNLSSLELGDSALYFCASSVGGRLNTEAFFGQGTRLTVV.